The clone carrying this TCR beta chain was counted ten times or more. The target antigen is unknown. This record belongs to a study of identical twins. Study-level points and caveats: Out-of-frame sharing of TCR alpha in monozygotic twins was underestimated by models. Excess sharing by twins proved weaker in beta out-of-frame sequences.

Per the germline V gene, CDR1 is MNHEY and CDR2 is SMNVEV (reference sequence). The CDR3 runs 13 residues. The V and J ends lost 2 bases and 6 bases respectively, with 10 bases between them. Each cDNA held unique molecular identifiers, and template switching gave it a universal primer site. TCRdb reprocessed the 5' RACE reads via MiXCR and lists one record per CDR3 protein. The sample holds 1.5 million to 2 million distinct CDR3 sequences, 25% to 35% seen once. V and J are TRBV27 and TRBJ1-2, with D maybe TRBD1 (5 bases). This TCR came from a newborn girl in good health. The sequencing input was cord blood. CDR3 DNA sequence: TGTGCCAGCAGTTTAGGGACGGCTAATGGCTACACCTTC. As protein: CASSLGTANGYTF.